This TCR beta chain was obtained from a study of Graves' ophthalmopathy and Graves' hyperthyroidism. Study-wide findings and caveats: Its predictions of ophthalmopathy progression gave the model 70.59% sensitivity and 72.22% specificity.

This clonotype was counted many times. Its antigen remains unknown. Germline CDR1 is SGHVS and CDR2 is FNYEAQ. The ends lost 2 bases at V and 5 bases at J; junction bases unmatched: 9. The CDR3 is 16 residues long. Amplification targeted the TCR beta CDR3 regions, with RNA transcripts as the source material. HTBI primers primed a first-round RT-PCR, and a second-round multiplex PCR followed. Each CDR3 protein is one row after TCRdb ran MiXCR on the multiplex PCR reads. The sample includes some 1.1 million distinct CDR3 sequences, about 38% of them seen just once. The chain employs TRBV7-6 and TRBJ1-1; 9 nucleotides match TRBD1. The TCR sequence derives from an adult man with Graves' hyperthyroidism. The sequenced material came from peripheral blood or thyroid tissue (not recorded which). In DNA, the CDR3 is TGTGCCAGCAGCTTAACCCCGGGACAGGGAAGGACTGAAGCTTTCTTT. Translated, it gives CASSLTPGQGRTEAFF.